A single sample gave rise to the 5 T cell receptor beta chains below, sequenced in a study of blood T cell repertoires in COVID-19. Profiling relied on immunoSEQ multiplex PCR, and the TCRdb table lists in-frame clones only, not all of them. This sample has approximately 92,000 clones, with 80% found just once. Sequenced sample: peripheral blood. The receptors derive from a man in his fifties who had recovered from COVID-19.

This clone has just a few counts. The chain has TRBV6-5 and TRBJ2-1; possibly TRBD2 for D (5 bases). The germline V gene encodes CDR1 MNHEY and CDR2 SVGAGI. V lost 4 bases and J 4 bases, leaving 11 bases between the germline ends. The CDR3 extends over 14 amino acids. CDR3 residues: CASSSSGPYNEQFF. The CDR3, as DNA: TGTGCCAGCAGTTCCAGCGGACCTTACAATGAGCAGTTCTTC.

The chain links TRBV19 to TRBJ2-1, with a weak D call TRBD2 (5 bases). Deletions cut 1 base from V and 12 bases from J, with 13 bases between. Germline lookup yields CDR1 LNHDA and CDR2 SQIVND (reference sequence). This CDR3 region has 13 residues. DNA of the CDR3: TGTGCCAGTAGTATAGGCGGAACGGACTCGCAGTTCTTC. It encodes CASSIGGTDSQFF.

The chain is built from TRBV2 and TRBJ1-1; possible D gene TRBD1, 5 bases. The CDR3 contains 17 residues. The ends were cut back, 2 bases at V and 0 bases at J, with 16 bases in the middle. Germline loops: CDR1 SNHLY, CDR2 FYNNEI. The CDR3 is CASSEWPRGTMNTEAFF. Written as DNA, the CDR3 is TGTGCCAGCAGTGAATGGCCTCGCGGGACGATGAACACTGAAGCTTTCTTT. Based on the CDR3 plus reference TRBV2 and TRBJ1-1, the full variable domain is EPEVTQTPSHQVTQMGQEVILRCVPISNHLYFYWYRQILGQKVEFLVSFYNNEISEKSEIFDDQFSVERPDGSNFTLKIRSTKLEDSAMYFCASSEWPRGTMNTEAFFGQGTRLTVV.

In its sample, this clone was seen once. This chain joins TRBV5-6 and TRBJ2-7; possibly TRBD2 for D (5 bases). The V and J ends lost 4 bases and 0 bases respectively, with 20 bases between them. The CDR3 runs to 17 residues. CDR1 and CDR2 (germline): SGHDT, YYEEEE. As DNA, the CDR3 is TGTGCCAGCAGCCTTGGGGTTAGCGAGTTCCTCTCCTACGAGCAGTACTTC. This gives the protein CASSLGVSEFLSYEQYF.

V is TRBV13 and J is TRBJ1-1; 8 bases are a match to TRBD1. This CDR3 contains 18 residues. Germline V gene lookup returns CDR1 PRHDT and CDR2 FYEKMQ (reference sequence). J lost 2 bases, V lost 1 base, and 12 bases had no gene match. CDR3 coding DNA: TGTGCCAGCAGCTTAGCATCCGTTCCAGGGGGCGCCAACACTGAAGCTTTCTTT. Protein product: CASSLASVPGGANTEAFF.